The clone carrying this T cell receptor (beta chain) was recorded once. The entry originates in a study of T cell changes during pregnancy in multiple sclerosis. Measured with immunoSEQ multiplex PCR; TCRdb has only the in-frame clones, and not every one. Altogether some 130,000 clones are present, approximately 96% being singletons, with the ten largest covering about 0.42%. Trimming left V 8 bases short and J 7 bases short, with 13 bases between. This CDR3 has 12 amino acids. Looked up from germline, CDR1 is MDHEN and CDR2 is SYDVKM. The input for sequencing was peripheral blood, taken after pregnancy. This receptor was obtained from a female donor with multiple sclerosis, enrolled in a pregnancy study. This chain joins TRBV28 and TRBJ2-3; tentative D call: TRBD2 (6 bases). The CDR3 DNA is TGTGCCAGCGATGCCGGGAGAAATACGCAGTATTTT. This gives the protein CASDAGRNTQYF.